Below are 7 T cell receptor beta chains sequenced from a single sample in a study of T cell repertoires in cytomegalovirus infection. TCRdb used MiXCR to reprocess the reads, holding one entry per CDR3 protein. The table lists approximately 1,000,000 distinct CDR3 sequences, about a third of them singletons. Their cognate antigens are unknown. Sequenced material: cultured CD8+ T cells from PBMCs, taken from culture after CMV antigen stimulation. These receptors originate from a human donor in good health (CMV status not recorded). Some clones in this sample may be carry-over from other donors' samples.

This chain uses TRBV27 with TRBJ2-7; D perhaps matches TRBD1 (5 bases). Per germline, CDR1 MNHEY and CDR2 SMNVEV (reference sequence). The germline V and J ends were trimmed by 6 bases and 3 bases, with 9 bases remaining between them. The CDR3 extends over 12 amino acids. CDR3 DNA sequence: TGTGCCAGCAGCGCCCAGGGCTACGAGCAGTACTTC. This gives the protein CASSAQGYEQYF.

This clonotype was seen many times. This chain uses TRBV7-2 with TRBJ1-2; 10 nucleotides match TRBD1. The CDR3 totals 14 residues. In germline, CDR1 is SGHTA, CDR2 FQGNSA. The J segment lost 5 bases and the V segment lost 6 bases, leaving 6 bases of the junction unmatched. The CDR3 bases are TGTGCCAGCAGAATCGGGACAGGGGAATATGGCTACACCTTC. Translation: CASRIGTGEYGYTF.

The chain employs TRBV27 and TRBJ2-5; D assignment may be TRBD1 or TRBD2 (5 bases each). V was shortened by 4 bases and J by 7 bases, with 16 bases between the two germline ends. There are 14 residues in the CDR3. The germline gives CDR1 MNHEY, CDR2 SMNVEV (reference sequence). The CDR3 spells CASSWGPSKGTQYF. In nucleotides, the CDR3 is TGTGCCAGCAGTTGGGGACCTAGTAAGGGGACCCAGTACTTC.

The genes are TRBV2 and TRBJ2-3; 12 positions match TRBD1. Trimming at V came to 3 bases and at J to 4 bases, leaving 11 bases not matched to a gene. The CDR3 is 18 residues long. Germline loops: CDR1 SNHLY, CDR2 FYNNEI. The CDR3 here is CASSEKQRDRGRPDTQYF. The CDR3 DNA follows: TGTGCCAGCAGTGAGAAACAAAGGGACAGGGGGCGCCCAGATACGCAGTATTTT. The full variable domain, rest sourced from reference TRBV2 and TRBJ2-3, is EPEVTQTPSHQVTQMGQEVILRCVPISNHLYFYWYRQILGQKVEFLVSFYNNEISEKSEIFDDQFSVERPDGSNFTLKIRSTKLEDSAMYFCASSEKQRDRGRPDTQYFGPGTRLTVL.

At least ten counts were recorded for this clonotype. The chain is built from TRBV6-2 or TRBV6-3 and TRBJ1-1; D call uncertain. The germline CDR1 and CDR2 sequences are MNHEY and SVGEGT. The V and J ends lost 4 bases and 1 base respectively, with 4 bases between them. This CDR3 has 12 residues. The CDR3 sequence is CASSWGNTEAFF. Here the CDR3 DNA reads TGTGCCAGCAGTTGGGGGAACACTGAAGCTTTCTTT.

This clonotype was detected a few times. Here the CDR3 DNA reads TGTGCCAGCAGTACGGGACACTTGAACACTGAAGCTTTCTTT. Translating it yields CASSTGHLNTEAFF. The J gene is TRBJ1-1, the V gene TRBV28, with a tentative D call TRBD1 (6 bases). The CDR3 is 14 residues long. V was clipped by 5 bases and J by 0 bases, with 10 bases between them. Germline V CDR1 and CDR2: MDHEN, SYDVKM.

This clonotype occurred a few times. The V and J genes are TRBV7-6 and TRBJ2-5, with D unclear. CDR1 and CDR2 from the germline V gene are SGHVS and FNYEAQ. CDR3 size: 13 residues. V was shortened by 1 base and J by 4 bases, with 7 bases between the two germline ends. The CDR3 DNA is TGTGCCAGCAGCTTAGAACTACCAGAGACCCAGTACTTC. Protein: CASSLELPETQYF. Full variable domain (missing parts from reference TRBV7-6 and TRBJ2-5): GAGVSQSPRYKVTKRGQDVALRCDPISGHVSLYWYRQALGQGPEFLTYFNYEAQQDKSGLPNDRFSAERPEGSISTLTIQRTEQRDSAMYRCASSLELPETQYFGPGTRLLVL.